These T cell receptor beta chains were read from a single sample in a study of blood T cell repertoires in COVID-19. Profiling relied on immunoSEQ multiplex PCR, and the TCRdb table lists in-frame clones only, not all of them. The sample carries under 130,000 clones, 75% to 85% recorded once. The sequencing input was peripheral blood. The receptors stem from a woman between 65 and 79 years old with acute or convalescent COVID-19. CDR3s include the opening cysteine and the closing phenylalanine or tryptophan. Each record gives: D gene, clone size, J gene, V gene, CDR3 protein, CDR3 DNA. D genes are given only for firm matches. Size is omitted from some rows. Given values are once, few, many or a class for expanded clones.

d_call: TRBD1
clone_size: .
j_call: TRBJ1-1
v_call: TRBV7-8
cdr3_aa: CASSLTGDTEAFF
cdr3_nt: TGTGCCAGCAGCTTGACAGGGGACACTGAAGCTTTCTTT

d_call: TRBD2
clone_size: .
j_call: TRBJ2-5
v_call: TRBV7-8
cdr3_aa: CASSFLGLAGTQETQYF
cdr3_nt: TGTGCCAGCAGCTTCCTAGGACTAGCGGGAACCCAAGAGACCCAGTACTTC

d_call: .
clone_size: few
j_call: TRBJ1-2
v_call: TRBV5-6
cdr3_aa: CASSPLDSYGYTF
cdr3_nt: TGTGCCAGCAGCCCCCTGGACAGTTATGGCTACACCTTC

d_call: TRBD2
clone_size: once
j_call: TRBJ2-1
v_call: TRBV7-8
cdr3_aa: CASSPGLAGGYGQFF
cdr3_nt: TGTGCCAGCAGCCCTGGACTAGCGGGAGGGTATGGGCAGTTCTTC

d_call: TRBD1
clone_size: .
j_call: TRBJ2-2
v_call: TRBV10-3
cdr3_aa: CAIRQGNTGELFF
cdr3_nt: TGTGCCATCCGACAGGGAAACACCGGGGAGCTGTTTTTT

d_call: .
clone_size: .
j_call: TRBJ1-2
v_call: TRBV28
cdr3_aa: CATENYGYTF
cdr3_nt: TGTGCCACCGAGAATTATGGCTACACCTTC

d_call: .
clone_size: .
j_call: TRBJ2-1
v_call: TRBV5-1
cdr3_aa: CASSLGQGGNEQFF
cdr3_nt: TGCGCCAGCAGCTTGGGACAGGGAGGCAATGAGCAGTTCTTC

d_call: .
clone_size: .
j_call: TRBJ1-5
v_call: TRBV2
cdr3_aa: CASSERRGGVQPQHF
cdr3_nt: TGTGCCAGCAGTGAAAGGCGGGGGGGCGTTCAGCCCCAGCATTTT

d_call: TRBD2
clone_size: .
j_call: TRBJ2-2
v_call: TRBV10-3
cdr3_aa: CAISPGGSPTGELFF
cdr3_nt: TGTGCCATCAGCCCGGGGGGGAGCCCCACCGGGGAGCTGTTTTTT

d_call: .
clone_size: .
j_call: TRBJ2-7
v_call: TRBV5-1
cdr3_aa: CASSLLTDANYEQYF
cdr3_nt: TGCGCCAGCAGCCTCCTGACAGACGCGAACTACGAGCAGTACTTC

d_call: .
clone_size: .
j_call: TRBJ1-2
v_call: TRBV18
cdr3_aa: CASSPSGHANYGYTF
cdr3_nt: TGTGCCAGCTCACCATCGGGACATGCTAACTATGGCTACACCTTC

d_call: .
clone_size: .
j_call: TRBJ2-3
v_call: TRBV5-1
cdr3_aa: CASSLQVGTDTQYF
cdr3_nt: TGCGCCAGCAGCTTACAGGTTGGCACAGATACGCAGTATTTT

d_call: .
clone_size: .
j_call: TRBJ1-5
v_call: TRBV12-5
cdr3_aa: CASGDHRGVVSNQPQHF
cdr3_nt: TGTGCTAGTGGTGACCATCGGGGGGTGGTGAGCAATCAGCCCCAGCATTTT

d_call: TRBD2
clone_size: .
j_call: TRBJ2-1
v_call: TRBV29-1
cdr3_aa: CSVGASGSGRYNEQFF
cdr3_nt: TGCAGCGTGGGGGCCAGCGGGAGCGGGAGATACAATGAGCAGTTCTTC

d_call: .
clone_size: .
j_call: TRBJ2-7
v_call: TRBV2
cdr3_aa: CASRRGVTHEQYF
cdr3_nt: TGTGCCAGCAGGCGGGGAGTTACCCACGAGCAGTACTTC

d_call: .
clone_size: .
j_call: TRBJ1-1
v_call: TRBV27
cdr3_aa: CASSITAMGSTEAFF
cdr3_nt: TGTGCCAGCAGCATAACCGCTATGGGGAGCACTGAAGCTTTCTTT

d_call: TRBD1
clone_size: .
j_call: TRBJ2-7
v_call: TRBV19
cdr3_aa: CASSTQGSEQYF
cdr3_nt: TGTGCCAGTAGTACACAGGGGAGCGAGCAGTACTTC

d_call: .
clone_size: .
j_call: TRBJ1-1
v_call: TRBV20-1
cdr3_aa: CSARAAVEAFF
cdr3_nt: TGCAGTGCTAGGGCGGCAGTGGAAGCTTTCTTT

d_call: .
clone_size: .
j_call: TRBJ2-7
v_call: TRBV10-1
cdr3_aa: CASSDRGNEQYF
cdr3_nt: TGCGCCAGCAGTGACAGGGGCAACGAGCAGTACTTC

d_call: TRBD1
clone_size: .
j_call: TRBJ1-6
v_call: TRBV5-1
cdr3_aa: CASSGGQDNSPLHF
cdr3_nt: TGCGCCAGCAGCGGGGGACAGGATAATTCACCCCTCCACTTT

d_call: TRBD1
clone_size: .
j_call: TRBJ2-7
v_call: TRBV28
cdr3_aa: CASSYGGTGWREQYF
cdr3_nt: TGTGCCAGCAGTTACGGCGGGACAGGGTGGCGGGAGCAGTACTTC

d_call: TRBD1
clone_size: .
j_call: TRBJ2-7
v_call: TRBV29-1
cdr3_aa: CSVEGQGWEQYF
cdr3_nt: TGCAGCGTTGAAGGACAGGGTTGGGAGCAGTACTTC

d_call: .
clone_size: .
j_call: TRBJ2-3
v_call: TRBV6-2/TRBV6-3
cdr3_aa: CASSYSRSTDTQYF
cdr3_nt: TGTGCCAGCAGTTACTCTCGGAGCACAGATACGCAGTATTTT

d_call: .
clone_size: few
j_call: TRBJ1-6
v_call: TRBV2
cdr3_aa: CASKDSYNSPLHF
cdr3_nt: TGTGCCAGCAAGGACAGCTATAATTCACCCCTCCACTTT

d_call: TRBD2
clone_size: .
j_call: TRBJ2-5
v_call: TRBV24-1
cdr3_aa: CATSEPPPGRGGETQYF
cdr3_nt: TGTGCCACCAGTGAACCCCCTCCGGGACGGGGGGGAGAGACCCAGTACTTC

d_call: TRBD1
clone_size: .
j_call: TRBJ1-2
v_call: TRBV28
cdr3_aa: CASSFQGANYGYTF
cdr3_nt: TGTGCCAGCAGTTTCCAGGGGGCGAACTATGGCTACACCTTC

d_call: .
clone_size: .
j_call: TRBJ2-7
v_call: TRBV4-3
cdr3_aa: CASSHRYGDAYEQYF
cdr3_nt: TGCGCCAGCAGCCATCGCTACGGGGATGCCTACGAGCAGTACTTC

d_call: .
clone_size: .
j_call: TRBJ2-2
v_call: TRBV20-1
cdr3_aa: CSASGFGDKNTGELFF
cdr3_nt: TGCAGTGCTAGTGGTTTTGGGGACAAGAACACCGGGGAGCTGTTTTTT

d_call: .
clone_size: .
j_call: TRBJ1-6
v_call: TRBV19
cdr3_aa: CASSIGTENSPLHF
cdr3_nt: TGTGCCAGTAGTATAGGGACAGAAAATTCACCCCTCCACTTT

d_call: .
clone_size: once
j_call: TRBJ2-1
v_call: TRBV6-6
cdr3_aa: CASSYRTDSYNEQFF
cdr3_nt: TGTGCCAGCAGTTACCGGACAGACTCCTACAATGAGCAGTTCTTC

d_call: TRBD1
clone_size: .
j_call: TRBJ1-4
v_call: TRBV19
cdr3_aa: CASRSPPDRGELFF
cdr3_nt: TGTGCCAGTAGGTCCCCACCCGACAGGGGAGAACTGTTTTTT

d_call: .
clone_size: .
j_call: TRBJ2-7
v_call: TRBV6-7
cdr3_aa: CASIALQSYEQYF
cdr3_nt: TGTGCCAGCATAGCCCTCCAATCCTACGAGCAGTACTTC

d_call: .
clone_size: .
j_call: TRBJ1-1
v_call: TRBV10-3
cdr3_aa: CATLRGDGNTEAFF
cdr3_nt: TGTGCCACCCTCCGGGGGGATGGAAACACTGAAGCTTTCTTT

d_call: .
clone_size: .
j_call: TRBJ1-2
v_call: TRBV28
cdr3_aa: CASRVGVNYGYTF
cdr3_nt: TGTGCCAGCAGGGTAGGGGTGAACTATGGCTACACCTTC

d_call: .
clone_size: once
j_call: TRBJ1-6
v_call: TRBV5-1
cdr3_aa: CASRDSQNSPLHF
cdr3_nt: TGCGCCAGCAGGGACAGTCAGAATTCACCCCTCCACTTT

d_call: TRBD2
clone_size: .
j_call: TRBJ2-7
v_call: TRBV7-2
cdr3_aa: CASNEGASGIYEQYF
cdr3_nt: TGTGCCAGCAACGAAGGGGCTAGCGGGATCTACGAGCAGTACTTC

d_call: TRBD1
clone_size: .
j_call: TRBJ1-5
v_call: TRBV30
cdr3_aa: CAWSDSGQGRQPQHF
cdr3_nt: TGTGCCTGGAGTGATTCGGGACAGGGTCGTCAGCCCCAGCATTTT

d_call: TRBD1
clone_size: .
j_call: TRBJ2-7
v_call: TRBV7-9
cdr3_aa: CASSFGQGYSSEQYF
cdr3_nt: TGTGCCAGCAGCTTTGGACAGGGGTACTCCTCTGAGCAGTACTTC

d_call: TRBD2
clone_size: once
j_call: TRBJ2-3
v_call: TRBV6-1
cdr3_aa: CASSGGGGTQYF
cdr3_nt: TGTGCCAGCAGTGGGGGGGGAGGTACGCAGTATTTT

d_call: TRBD2
clone_size: .
j_call: TRBJ2-7
v_call: TRBV28
cdr3_aa: CASSPPSGAVYEQYF
cdr3_nt: TGTGCCAGCAGCCCACCAAGCGGGGCGGTCTACGAGCAGTACTTC

d_call: TRBD2
clone_size: .
j_call: TRBJ2-5
v_call: TRBV9
cdr3_aa: CASSAISGRADGETQYF
cdr3_nt: TGTGCCAGCAGCGCAATAAGCGGGAGGGCTGATGGGGAGACCCAGTACTTC

d_call: .
clone_size: .
j_call: TRBJ2-5
v_call: TRBV11-1
cdr3_aa: CASSFGGPETQYF
cdr3_nt: TGTGCCAGCAGCTTCGGGGGGCCAGAGACCCAGTACTTC

d_call: .
clone_size: .
j_call: TRBJ2-3
v_call: TRBV1
cdr3_aa: CTSSQDHRGTSAYTDTQYF
cdr3_nt: TGCACCAGCAGCCAGGATCACAGGGGGACCTCCGCTTACACAGATACGCAGTATTTT

d_call: TRBD1
clone_size: .
j_call: TRBJ1-4
v_call: TRBV19
cdr3_aa: CASSTSGQGGVKLFF
cdr3_nt: TGTGCCAGTAGTACATCGGGACAGGGTGGCGTAAAACTGTTTTTT

d_call: TRBD1
clone_size: .
j_call: TRBJ1-2
v_call: TRBV5-1
cdr3_aa: CASSWTGQGDGYTF
cdr3_nt: TGCGCCAGCAGCTGGACGGGACAGGGAGATGGCTACACCTTC

d_call: .
clone_size: .
j_call: TRBJ1-1
v_call: TRBV20-1
cdr3_aa: CSARGAKEAFF
cdr3_nt: TGCAGTGCTAGAGGAGCCAAAGAAGCTTTCTTT

d_call: .
clone_size: few
j_call: TRBJ2-5
v_call: TRBV19
cdr3_aa: CASLDRAGETQYF
cdr3_nt: TGTGCCAGCCTAGACCGCGCTGGGGAGACCCAGTACTTC

d_call: TRBD1
clone_size: .
j_call: TRBJ1-1
v_call: TRBV6-5
cdr3_aa: CASRPTGGTEAFF
cdr3_nt: TGTGCCAGCAGGCCAACAGGGGGCACTGAAGCTTTCTTT

d_call: .
clone_size: .
j_call: TRBJ2-1
v_call: TRBV19
cdr3_aa: CASSIPGLAQYNEQFF
cdr3_nt: TGTGCCAGTAGTATCCCCGGGCTAGCGCAATACAATGAGCAGTTCTTC

d_call: TRBD1
clone_size: .
j_call: TRBJ2-7
v_call: TRBV19
cdr3_aa: CASSRDRAYEQYF
cdr3_nt: TGTGCCAGTAGTAGGGACAGAGCCTACGAGCAGTACTTC